A selection of T cell receptor beta chains follows, all from one sample in a study of Graves' ophthalmopathy and Graves' hyperthyroidism. TCRdb recomputed calls from the multiplex PCR reads with MiXCR, one row per CDR3 protein. The sample lists about 160,000 distinct CDR3 sequences; just under 40% were seen once. The sample comprised peripheral blood. These receptors originate from a man younger than 40 with Graves' ophthalmopathy. The CDR3 runs from the conserved cysteine through the conserved F or W. A D gene is named only where the DNA matches it firmly. Rows give clone size only sometimes, using once, few, many, or a class for an expanded clone.

>few|TRBV12-3/TRBV12-4|TRBJ2-2|TRBD1
TGTGCCAGCAGACCAGGGGGCACGGGCACCGGGGAGCTGTTTTTT
CASRPGGTGTGELFF
>many|TRBV7-9|TRBJ1-1|.
TGTGCCAGCCCTAGCAATGATTACACTGAAGCTTTCTTT
CASPSNDYTEAFF
>many|TRBV7-8|TRBJ2-5|TRBD1
TGTGCCAGCAGCTTAGACTCGGGGGACAGGCGGTGGGAGACCCAGTACTTC
CASSLDSGDRRWETQYF
>.|TRBV28|TRBJ2-7|.
TGTGCCAGCAGGATTCAGGGGGGCCGAGCCTACGAGCAGTACTTC
CASRIQGGRAYEQYF
>many|TRBV12-3/TRBV12-4|TRBJ2-2|TRBD1
TGTGCCAGCAATCCGAGGACAGGAGCGAACACCGGGGAGCTGTTTTTT
CASNPRTGANTGELFF
>many|TRBV28|TRBJ1-1|.
TGTGCCAGCAACCTACTAATGGTGAACACTGAAGCTTTCTTT
CASNLLMVNTEAFF
>.|TRBV6-2/TRBV6-3|TRBJ1-1|.
TGTGCCAGCAGTCCCGACGAAGCCTTGAACACTGAAGCTTTCTTT
CASSPDEALNTEAFF
>many|TRBV10-3|TRBJ2-1|TRBD2
TGTGCCATCAGTGCCCCGGGACTAGCGGACCACAATGAGCAGTTCTTC
CAISAPGLADHNEQFF
>many|TRBV28|TRBJ1-2|.
TGTGCCAGCAGTTTAGGGCAGGGGAGTTTCGGTCTTCTCTATGGCTACACCTTC
CASSLGQGSFGLLYGYTF
>.|TRBV6-1|TRBJ1-1|.
TGTGCCAGCACCTACACCATGAACACTGAAGCTTTCTTT
CASTYTMNTEAFF
>many|TRBV28|TRBJ1-1|.
TGTGCCAGCATAGACAGTCTGAACACTGAAGCTTTCTTT
CASIDSLNTEAFF
>many|TRBV11-3|TRBJ2-5|.
TGTGCCAGCAGCTTCGAAGGGGGGCATTTGGAGACCCAGTACTTC
CASSFEGGHLETQYF
>.|TRBV6-9|TRBJ2-7|TRBD2
TGTGCCAGCAACTCCGGCCCGCCTAGCGGCTTCTACGAGCAGTACTTC
CASNSGPPSGFYEQYF
>.|TRBV6-2/TRBV6-3|TRBJ2-7|.
TGTGCCAGCAGGGGTCCCTCCTACGAGCAGTACTTC
CASRGPSYEQYF
>.|TRBV4-2|TRBJ1-3|.
TGTGCCAGCAGCCAAGAAATTCCGGGGCTCGCCTCTGGAAACACCATATATTTT
CASSQEIPGLASGNTIYF
>many|TRBV30|TRBJ2-7|TRBD2
TGTGCCTGGAGCGCACCCGGGGGGTACTACGAGCAGTACTTC
CAWSAPGGYYEQYF
>many|TRBV29-1|TRBJ2-7|TRBD2
TGCAGCGTTGAACCTAGCGGGAGAACGGACGAGCAGTACTTC
CSVEPSGRTDEQYF
>.|TRBV11-3|TRBJ2-7|TRBD1
TGTGCCAGCAGCTCCGCAGGGGGCGACCACGAGCAGTACTTC
CASSSAGGDHEQYF
>many|TRBV12-3/TRBV12-4|TRBJ1-5|.
TGTGCCAGCAGCCAAATGGAGAGACAGCCCCAGCATTTT
CASSQMERQPQHF
>.|TRBV6-2/TRBV6-3|TRBJ1-1|.
TGTGCCAGCTGCGCAGGGTGGACTGAAGCTTTCTTT
CASCAGWTEAFF
>many|TRBV12-3/TRBV12-4|TRBJ1-1|.
TGTGCCAGCGGGACGCGGGCTAGGGAAGCTTTCTTT
CASGTRAREAFF
>few|TRBV6-1|TRBJ2-2|.
TGTGCCAGCAGGGTACAGGGTTCGAACACCGGGGAGCTGTTTTTT
CASRVQGSNTGELFF
>.|TRBV6-1|TRBJ1-1|.
TGTGCCAGCAGTCCCTTAGACAGGTCTGAAGCTTTCTTT
CASSPLDRSEAFF
>.|TRBV5-6|TRBJ2-5|TRBD2
TGTGCCAGCAGCGTACTAGCGGGAGTTGAGACCCAGTACTTC
CASSVLAGVETQYF
>.|TRBV2|TRBJ1-2|.
TGTGCCAGCATAAAGGCGGGTGGTGACTATGGCTACACCTTC
CASIKAGGDYGYTF
>many|TRBV6-5|TRBJ1-5|TRBD1
TGTGCCAGCAGTTACTCTTGGACAGGGTTAGGGAGTCAGCCCCAGCATTTT
CASSYSWTGLGSQPQHF
>many|TRBV6-1|TRBJ1-2|.
TGTGCCAGCAGTGAGGGACGGCAAGGCTACACCTTC
CASSEGRQGYTF
>.|TRBV20-1|TRBJ1-1|TRBD1
TGCAGTGCTACCTCCGGGACAGGCTACATGAACACTGAAGCTTTCTTT
CSATSGTGYMNTEAFF
>many|TRBV11-2|TRBJ2-7|.
TGTGCCAGCAGTTTTCGCCCAACAGCAACCGCCTACGAGCAGTACTTC
CASSFRPTATAYEQYF
>many|TRBV6-5|TRBJ2-2|.
TGTGCCAGCAGACGGGAGATCGGGGAGCTGTTTTTT
CASRREIGELFF
>.|TRBV7-2|TRBJ1-1|.
TGTGCCAGCAGCCAACCCGGACAGATCACTGAAGCTTTCTTT
CASSQPGQITEAFF
>.|TRBV6-2/TRBV6-3|TRBJ2-5|.
TGTGCCAGCAGTTCCCTGCAGGGGCGCAGGGAGACCCAGTACTTC
CASSSLQGRRETQYF
>.|TRBV2|TRBJ2-7|.
TGTGCCAGCAGGGACGGGGGTACCACTGGGGAGCAGTACTTC
CASRDGGTTGEQYF
>many|TRBV6-5|TRBJ2-4|TRBD2
TGTGCCAGCAGTTCCCCCTCTAGCGGAGCCCTTCGGAACATTCAGTACTTC
CASSSPSSGALRNIQYF
>many|TRBV6-1|TRBJ2-7|TRBD2
TGTGCCAGCAGTCGAATAGCGGGAGCCCTCGAGCAGTACTTC
CASSRIAGALEQYF
>many|TRBV12-3/TRBV12-4|TRBJ1-1|TRBD1
TGTGCCAGCACCTTGGGGACAGGGAACACTGAAGCTTTCTTT
CASTLGTGNTEAFF
>many|TRBV6-5|TRBJ2-5|.
TGTGCCAGCAGTTACTCCGGGGGAAGGAGAGTGCAAGAGACCCAGTACTTC
CASSYSGGRRVQETQYF
>.|TRBV5-8|TRBJ2-7|.
TGTGCCAGCAGCCCGGACTTTAGCTCCTACGAGCAGTACTTC
CASSPDFSSYEQYF